The 29 T cell receptor beta chains reported below all come from one sample, sequenced in a study of blood T cell repertoires in COVID-19. Method: immunoSEQ multiplex PCR; TCRdb's copy keeps in-frame clones and lacks some. There are about 380,000 clones in the sample; approximately 90% occur only once, and 1.2% lies in the top ten. Sequenced sample: PBMCs or T cells enriched from blood (not recorded which). The receptor set was obtained from a woman younger than 35 who had recovered from COVID-19.

CDR3 loop: CASSLQDYNEQFF. In DNA, the CDR3 is TGTGCCAGCAGCCTACAGGACTACAATGAGCAGTTCTTC. The J gene is TRBJ2-1, the V gene TRBV5-5, with D possibly matching TRBD1 (5 bases). Germline CDR1 reads SGHKS; CDR2 reads YYEKEE (reference sequence). V was shortened by 4 bases and J by 3 bases, with 8 bases between the two germline ends. The CDR3 runs to 13 residues. The complete variable domain, with remaining parts taken from reference TRBV5-5 and TRBJ2-1, reads DAGVTQSPTHLIKTRGQQVTLRCSPISGHKSVSWYQQVLGQGPQFIFQYYEKEERGRGNFPDRFSARQFPNYSSELNVNALLLGDSALYLCASSLQDYNEQFFGPGTRLTVL.

This chain connects TRBV2 to TRBJ2-7, with 7 bases aligning to TRBD2. The trim removed 1 base at V and 2 bases at J, leaving 5 bases unmatched. The CDR3 length is 15 residues. Looked up from germline, CDR1 is SNHLY and CDR2 is FYNNEI. The DNA of the CDR3 is TGTGCCAGCAGTGAAGGCTGGGGGGGGACCTACGAGCAGTACTTC. This codes for CASSEGWGGTYEQYF.

The J gene is TRBJ2-7, the V gene TRBV5-1; 7 bases align to TRBD2. Germline CDR1 SGHRS, CDR2 YFSETQ. The CDR3 has 16 residues. The trim removed 4 bases at V and 0 bases at J, leaving 10 bases unmatched. For the CDR3, the DNA is TGCGCCAGCAGCCCCCGAGTCGGCGGGAGCTCCTACGAGCAGTACTTC. The encoded protein is CASSPRVGGSSYEQYF. Full variable domain (remainder filled in from reference TRBV5-1 and TRBJ2-7): KAGVTQTPRYLIKTRGQQVTLSCSPISGHRSVSWYQQTPGQGLQFLFEYFSETQRNKGNFPGRFSGRQFSNSRSEMNVSTLELGDSALYLCASSPRVGGSSYEQYFGPGTRLTVT.

V usage is TRBV3-1 (or the pseudogene TRBV3-2) and J usage is TRBJ2-3; weak D call: TRBD1 (6 bases). Germline assignment: CDR1 LGHDT and CDR2 YNNKEL (reference sequence). Between the trimmed V and J ends, which lost 4 bases and 6 bases, there was a span of 17 bases. The CDR3 spans 15 residues. The CDR3 DNA is TGTGCCAGCAGCCCTTGGGGGTTGACAGGCGATACGCAGTATTTT. The encoded protein is CASSPWGLTGDTQYF.

This clone has just a few counts. The chain combines TRBV7-9 with TRBJ1-2, with TRBD1 identical over 8 bases. Unmatched junction bases numbered 12, after V lost 4 bases and J lost 8 bases. The CDR3 runs 15 residues. Germline-derived CDR1 and CDR2 are SEHNR and FQNEAQ (reference sequence). CDR3 nucleotide sequence: TGTGCCAGCAGCTGGGTACCGGACAGGGTCTCCGGCTACACCTTC. Translation gives CASSWVPDRVSGYTF. The full variable domain, in which reference TRBV7-9 and TRBJ1-2 provide the parts outside the CDR3, is DTGVSQNPRHKITKRGQNVTFRCDPISEHNRLYWYRQTLGQGPEFLTYFQNEAQLEKSRLLSDRFSAERPKGSFSTLEIQRTEQGDSAMYLCASSWVPDRVSGYTFGSGTRLTVV.

The chain uses TRBV4-1 and TRBJ2-7; D perhaps matches TRBD2 (5 bases). Germline values: CDR1 MGHRA, CDR2 YSYEKL. The germline V and J ends were trimmed by 1 base and 7 bases, with 11 bases remaining between them. The CDR3 sequence is 13 residues long. In DNA form, the CDR3 reads TGCGCCAGCAGCCAAGGTCGGGGTCGGGAGCAGTACTTC. Translating gives CASSQGRGREQYF.

The chain has TRBV21-1 and TRBJ2-3; the table gives TRBD1 as D, unverified against the DNA. TRBV21-1 is termed a pseudogene. This CDR3 region has 15 residues. The CDR3 DNA reads as TGTGCCAGCAGCAAGGGACAGGGTCGCGCAGATACGCAGTATTTT. Its protein product is CASSKGQGRADTQYF.

The J gene is TRBJ2-5, the V gene TRBV13; TRBD1 matches 7 bases. CDR1 PRHDT and CDR2 FYEKMQ come from the germline V gene (reference sequence). This CDR3 has 13 amino acids. V was clipped by 6 bases and J by 1 base; unmatched bases: 2. The CDR3 DNA follows: TGTGCCAGCAGACGGACAGGCCAAGAGACCCAGTACTTC. Residues: CASRRTGQETQYF. Using reference TRBV13 and TRBJ2-5 for the parts outside the CDR3, the full variable domain is AAGVIQSPRHLIKEKRETATLKCYPIPRHDTVYWYQQGPGQDPQFLISFYEKMQSDKGSIPDRFSAQQFSDYHSELNMSSLELGDSALYFCASRRTGQETQYFGPGTRLLVL.

This CDR3 is CATSRGVNTEAFF. The CDR3 region has the DNA TGTGCCACCAGCAGAGGAGTTAACACTGAAGCTTTCTTT. The rearrangement uses TRBV15 and TRBJ1-1; D gene unclear. Germline CDR1 LNHNV, CDR2 YYDKDF (reference sequence). CDR3 length: 13 amino acids. Deletions cut 1 base from V and 2 bases from J, with 5 bases between.

The CDR3 region is CAWSAPNILPNTIYF. The CDR3 DNA sequence: TGTGCCTGGAGTGCACCGAACATCTTGCCAAACACCATATATTTT. The rearrangement links TRBV30 to TRBJ1-3; D not resolved. CDR1 is GTSNPN, CDR2 SVGIG, per germline (reference sequence). The length of the CDR3 is 15 residues. Trimming pared 1 base from V and 6 bases from J, leaving 16 bases between.

The chain is built from TRBV4-1 and TRBJ2-7; TRBD1 matches at 8 bases. Germline CDR1 MGHRA, CDR2 YSYEKL. The length of the CDR3 is 14 residues. V shed 2 bases and J 1 base; nucleotides not matched to a gene: 1. The CDR3 bases are TGCGCCAGCAGCCAAAGACAGGGGTCCTACGAGCAGTACTTC. Translated: CASSQRQGSYEQYF.

The chain links TRBV5-1 to TRBJ2-1; 10 bases agree with TRBD2. This CDR3 has 15 amino acids. J was trimmed by 2 bases and V by 4 bases; bases with no gene match: 3. Germline assignment: CDR1 SGHRS and CDR2 YFSETQ. Here the CDR3 reads CASSPLAGAYNEQFF. CDR3 DNA sequence: TGCGCCAGCAGCCCCCTAGCGGGGGCCTACAATGAGCAGTTCTTC. The whole variable domain, filled in from reference TRBV5-1 and TRBJ2-1, reads KAGVTQTPRYLIKTRGQQVTLSCSPISGHRSVSWYQQTPGQGLQFLFEYFSETQRNKGNFPGRFSGRQFSNSRSEMNVSTLELGDSALYLCASSPLAGAYNEQFFGPGTRLTVL.

The chain couples TRBV7-9 to TRBJ2-5; D might be TRBD1 (6 bases). Between the trimmed V and J ends, which lost 1 base and 2 bases, there was a span of 11 bases. CDR3 size: 15 residues. Germline CDR1 reads SEHNR; CDR2 reads FQNEAQ (reference sequence). The CDR3 DNA follows: TGTGCCAGCAGCTTAGGATCCAGGGGACAAGAGACCCAGTACTTC. Amino acids: CASSLGSRGQETQYF. Using reference TRBV7-9 and TRBJ2-5 for the parts outside the CDR3, the full variable domain is DTGVSQNPRHKITKRGQNVTFRCDPISEHNRLYWYRQTLGQGPEFLTYFQNEAQLEKSRLLSDRFSAERPKGSFSTLEIQRTEQGDSAMYLCASSLGSRGQETQYFGPGTRLLVL.

The chain has TRBV4-1 and TRBJ2-2; no reliable D call. CDR3 length: 15 residues. CDR1 and CDR2 from the germline V gene are MGHRA and YSYEKL. V lost 2 bases and J lost 5, with 12 bases in between. The CDR3 DNA follows: TGCGCCAGCAGCCAAAAGACTTCCCGGACCGGGGAGCTGTTTTTT. This gives the protein CASSQKTSRTGELFF.

The V call is TRBV12-3 or TRBV12-4, the J call TRBJ1-1, with D hard to call. The CDR3 runs to 13 residues. V gave up 7 bases and J gave up 6 bases, with 15 bases separating them. The CDR3 loop reads CASTPGGIPEAFF. CDR3 nucleotide sequence: TGTGCCAGCACCCCTGGAGGGATCCCTGAAGCTTTCTTT.

The gene calls are TRBV25-1 and TRBJ2-7; 9 bases map to TRBD1. After removal of 1 base from V and 0 bases from J, the junction contained 4 bases not matched to a gene. Germline V CDR1 and CDR2: MGHDK, SYGVNS. The CDR3 contains 16 residues. The CDR3 DNA reads TGTGCCAGCAGTGAATCTCCGGGACAGGGCTCCTACGAGCAGTACTTC. Residues: CASSESPGQGSYEQYF.

This chain joins TRBV7-2 and TRBJ1-6; no reliable D call. CDR3 length equals 13 residues. Between the trimmed V and J ends, which lost 4 bases and 11 bases, there was a span of 12 bases. Germline CDR1 reads SGHTA; CDR2 reads FQGNSA. CDR3 in DNA: TGTGCCAGCAGCTCCCTTAGTACGGCACCCCTCCACTTT. This gives the protein CASSSLSTAPLHF.

The chain carries TRBV30 and TRBJ1-3, with TRBD1 as a possible D gene (6 bases). V was trimmed by 5 bases and J by 0 bases, leaving 8 bases between them. Germline loops: CDR1 GTSNPN, CDR2 SVGIG (reference sequence). The CDR3 is 13 amino acids. The CDR3 DNA reads as TGTGCCTGGGAGACAGGCTCTGGAAACACCATATATTTT. Translated, it gives CAWETGSGNTIYF.

This clone was seen many times. The rearrangement joins TRBV29-1 to TRBJ2-7; 7 bases agree with TRBD2. The ends lost 5 bases at V and 3 bases at J; junction bases unmatched: 16. The CDR3 consists of 16 residues. Germline values: CDR1 SQVTM, CDR2 ANQGSEA. CDR3 DNA: TGCAGCGTTTTGGTTAGCGGGTCCGTACGCTTCTACGAGCAGTACTTC. Amino acid sequence: CSVLVSGSVRFYEQYF.

This chain joins TRBV7-9 and TRBJ2-7; 8 positions match TRBD1. Germline loops: CDR1 SEHNR, CDR2 FQNEAQ (reference sequence). After removal of 4 bases from V and 5 bases from J, the junction contained 7 bases not matched to a gene. This CDR3 region has 14 residues. CDR3 nucleotide sequence: TGTGCCAGCAGCTCGGACAGGGCGCTGGACGAGCAGTACTTC. Translation gives CASSSDRALDEQYF. The complete variable domain, with remaining parts taken from reference TRBV7-9 and TRBJ2-7, reads DTGVSQNPRHKITKRGQNVTFRCDPISEHNRLYWYRQTLGQGPEFLTYFQNEAQLEKSRLLSDRFSAERPKGSFSTLEIQRTEQGDSAMYLCASSSDRALDEQYFGPGTRLTVT.

The chain couples TRBV2 to TRBJ2-7; weak D call: TRBD1 (7 bases). The germline V and J ends were trimmed by 3 bases and 0 bases, with 9 bases remaining between them. Germline-derived CDR1 and CDR2 are SNHLY and FYNNEI. This CDR3 has 14 amino acids. The CDR3 protein is CASSDQGGSYEQYF. CDR3 DNA: TGTGCCAGCAGTGACCAGGGGGGCTCCTACGAGCAGTACTTC. Using reference TRBV2 and TRBJ2-7 for the parts outside the CDR3, the full variable domain is EPEVTQTPSHQVTQMGQEVILRCVPISNHLYFYWYRQILGQKVEFLVSFYNNEISEKSEIFDDQFSVERPDGSNFTLKIRSTKLEDSAMYFCASSDQGGSYEQYFGPGTRLTVT.

The rearrangement joins TRBV19 to TRBJ1-1, with 10 nucleotides matching TRBD1. CDR1 and CDR2 from the germline V gene are LNHDA and SQIVND (reference sequence). The CDR3 loop spans 14 amino acids. The V and J ends lost 6 bases and 5 bases, in that order; junction bases with no gene match: 6. Here the CDR3 DNA reads TGTGCCAGTAGACTGGGACAGGGGAGAACTGAAGCTTTCTTT. Residues: CASRLGQGRTEAFF.

This clone was recorded only once. The V gene is TRBV7-2, the J gene TRBJ1-4; D possibly corresponds to TRBD1 (5 bases). Trimming left V 1 base short and J 2 bases short, with 14 bases between. The CDR3 extends over 17 amino acids. Germline V gives CDR1 SGHTA, CDR2 FQGNSA. The CDR3 bases are TGTGCCAGCAGCTTAGATATATGGGGCAGGACTAATGAAAAACTGTTTTTT. Amino acid sequence: CASSLDIWGRTNEKLFF.

The chain couples TRBV7-9 to TRBJ1-1; a possible D gene is TRBD1 (6 bases). Germline CDR1 is SEHNR and CDR2 is FQNEAQ (reference sequence). V shed 7 bases and J shed 4 bases, with 19 bases lying between them. The CDR3 runs 15 residues. The CDR3 is CASTQLRGGGTEAFF. As DNA, the CDR3 is TGTGCCAGCACCCAACTCCGGGGGGGCGGCACTGAAGCTTTCTTT.

V usage is TRBV3-1 (or the pseudogene TRBV3-2) and J usage is TRBJ1-5; a weak D match, TRBD1 (5 bases). Germline V gene data show CDR1 as LGHDT and CDR2 as YNNKEL (reference sequence). V gave up 2 bases and J gave up 6 bases, with 11 bases separating them. This CDR3 spans 14 amino acids. The CDR3 DNA reads as TGTGCCAGCAGCCAACAGGGATCAATTCAGCCCCAGCATTTT. This sequence encodes CASSQQGSIQPQHF.

This clone came up once. V usage is TRBV6-5 and J usage is TRBJ1-6, with TRBD1 matching over 11 bases. J lost 7 bases, V lost 6 bases, and 5 bases had no gene match. Germline CDR1 MNHEY, CDR2 SVGAGI. CDR3 length equals 15 residues. In nucleotides, the CDR3 is TGTGCCAGCAGCGGACGGGACAGGGGGAATTCACCCCTCCACTTT. Protein: CASSGRDRGNSPLHF.

The V call is TRBV28, the J call TRBJ1-3, with 7 bases fitting TRBD1. V dropped 7 bases and J dropped 4; count of bases not matched to a gene: 7. Looked up from germline, CDR1 is MDHEN and CDR2 is SYDVKM. The CDR3 loop spans 14 amino acids. The CDR3 DNA follows: TGTGCCAGCACTACAGGGGTGGGGGGAAACACCATATATTTT. This encodes CASTTGVGGNTIYF.

About this clone: Other DNA sequences in the same sample also yield this CDR3. V and J are TRBV6-5 and TRBJ1-2; tentative D call: TRBD1 (6 bases). V lost 0 bases and J 6 bases, leaving 8 bases between the germline ends. Germline-derived CDR1 and CDR2 are MNHEY and SVGAGI. The CDR3 is 13 amino acids. In DNA, the CDR3 is TGTGCCAGCAGTTACTCCCGACAGGATGGCTACACCTTC. This translates into CASSYSRQDGYTF.

This chain links TRBV9 with TRBJ2-7; 7 bases fit TRBD1. V trimming: 3 bases; J trimming: 2 bases; junction bases outside the gene matches: 5. The germline CDR1 and CDR2 sequences are SGDLS and YYNGEE. The CDR3 sequence is 14 residues long. In DNA, the CDR3 is TGTGCCAGCAGCGCCGACAGGGCGACCTACGAGCAGTACTTC. Translated, it gives CASSADRATYEQYF.